This TCR beta chain was identified during a study of T cell repertoires in ileal Crohn's disease. Study-level background: Patients had a median roughly 8-year disease duration, and roughly 40% were active smokers. Thiopurines (around eleven) or anti-TNF agents (around 19) were given postoperatively to about half.

This CDR3 has 12 residues. Trimming removed 5 bases from V and 4 bases from J, with 8 bases in between. Germline lookup yields CDR1 SNHLY and CDR2 FYNNEI. Produced via immunoSEQ multiplex PCR; TCRdb's table is partial and in-frame only. The sample consists of 15,000 to 20,000 clones, approximately 72% of them appearing once. Documented time point: neoterminal ileum biopsy at postoperative endoscopy, about 6 months after surgery. This sequence was found in an adult with Crohn's disease. The rearrangement uses TRBV2 and TRBJ1-2; maybe TRBD1 (5 bases). The sample was ileal tissue. The CDR3 loop is CASSRGLYGYTF. The DNA of the CDR3 is TGTGCCAGCAGTAGGGGACTCTATGGCTACACCTTC. The whole variable domain, filled in from reference TRBV2 and TRBJ1-2, reads EPEVTQTPSHQVTQMGQEVILRCVPISNHLYFYWYRQILGQKVEFLVSFYNNEISEKSEIFDDQFSVERPDGSNFTLKIRSTKLEDSAMYFCASSRGLYGYTFGSGTRLTVV.